The next 20 T cell receptor beta chains were all read from a single sample in a study of blood T cell repertoires in COVID-19. TCRdb's copy holds only in-frame clones and misses some; the assay was immunoSEQ multiplex PCR. The sample contains about 76,000 clones, approximately 86% of which appear only once. Sequenced material: peripheral blood. Source of these receptors: a human donor in a cohort sampled during active COVID-19.

This clone showed up just once. The chain joins TRBV10-3 to TRBJ2-5, with D maybe TRBD2 (5 bases). CDR3 size: 15 residues. V lost 4 bases and J 5 bases, leaving 17 bases between the germline ends. CDR1 ENHRY and CDR2 SYGVKD come from the germline V gene. CDR3 in amino acids: CAISASGLSGETQYF. Here the CDR3 DNA reads TGTGCCATCAGTGCGTCAGGCCTCTCGGGGGAGACCCAGTACTTC.

The chain recombines TRBV29-1 with TRBJ1-2; perhaps TRBD1 as D (6 bases). The CDR3 is made up of 11 amino acids. Germline assignment: CDR1 SQVTM and CDR2 ANQGSEA. The V end was cut by 4 bases, the J end by 3 bases, with 6 bases between. Here the CDR3 reads CSVGTDYGYTF. CDR3 in DNA: TGCAGCGTTGGGACAGACTATGGCTACACCTTC.

The chain is built from TRBV4-2 and TRBJ1-2; 8 bases match TRBD1. V trimming: 3 bases; J trimming: 3 bases; junction bases outside the gene matches: 6. CDR1 is LGHNA, CDR2 YNFKEQ, per germline. The CDR3 has 15 amino acids. This chain's CDR3 is CASSQSMGQDYGYTF. The CDR3 DNA reads as TGTGCCAGCAGCCAGTCTATGGGACAGGACTATGGCTACACCTTC.

In its sample, this clone was seen once. The chain has TRBV7-9 and TRBJ1-5; perhaps TRBD1 as D (5 bases). Trimming shortened V by 2 bases and J by 4 bases, and 15 bases separated the two germline ends. Germline V gives CDR1 SEHNR, CDR2 FQNEAQ (reference sequence). The CDR3 has 16 residues. Here the CDR3 DNA reads TGTGCCAGCAGCTTATCGGGGGAATCGGGAAATCAGCCCCAGCATTTT. It specifies CASSLSGESGNQPQHF.

Here the CDR3 reads CASSLSSQSGYGYTF. CDR3 DNA sequence: TGTGCCAGCAGTTTATCGTCCCAGAGCGGTTATGGCTACACCTTC. The chain has TRBV27 and TRBJ1-2, with D uncertain. Germline V gene data show CDR1 as MNHEY and CDR2 as SMNVEV (reference sequence). V lost 0 bases to trimming and J lost 5 bases, with 13 bases between them. CDR3 size: 15 residues.

The CDR3 sequence is CASSQEVAGVLSTDTQYF. DNA of the CDR3: TGTGCCAGCAGCCAAGAGGTAGCGGGCGTCCTTAGCACAGATACGCAGTATTTT. This chain uses TRBV4-2 with TRBJ2-3; TRBD2 aligns across 7 bases. V was clipped by 0 bases and J by 0 bases; unmatched bases: 9. Germline CDR1 reads LGHNA; CDR2 reads YNFKEQ. There are 18 residues in the CDR3.

This sequence joins TRBV28 and TRBJ1-4; D perhaps matches TRBD1 (6 bases). The germline V and J ends were trimmed by 5 bases and 3 bases, with 13 bases remaining between them. Looked up from germline, CDR1 is MDHEN and CDR2 is SYDVKM. This CDR3 is built from 15 residues. In DNA form, the CDR3 reads TGTGCCAGCAGTCTGTACAGGGTACCTAATGAAAAACTGTTTTTT. This gives the protein CASSLYRVPNEKLFF.

This CDR3 is CASSIPSGRAHEQFF. CDR3 coding DNA: TGTGCCAGTAGTATCCCCAGCGGGAGGGCGCATGAGCAGTTCTTC. The rearrangement links TRBV19 to TRBJ2-1; 10 bases map to TRBD2. The CDR3 has 15 amino acids. Trimming took 3 bases from V and 8 from J; bases not matched to a gene: 7. Germline V gene lookup returns CDR1 LNHDA and CDR2 SQIVND (reference sequence).

The chain couples TRBV3-1 (or the pseudogene TRBV3-2) to TRBJ2-7, with 7 bases matching TRBD1. With 4 bases clipped from V and 4 bases from J, the junction kept 13 bases outside the gene matches. CDR1 and CDR2 from the germline V gene are LGHDT and YNNKEL (reference sequence). CDR3 length: 16 amino acids. The CDR3 DNA sequence: TGTGCCAGCAGCCCTGAAGGGACAGTCTCCTGGTACGAGCAGTACTTC. Translated: CASSPEGTVSWYEQYF.

This clone has a single count. The chain couples TRBV2 to TRBJ1-6, with 8 bases fitting TRBD1. The length of the CDR3 is 14 residues. Losses at the gene ends were 6 bases for V and 8 bases for J; bases not matched to a gene: 6. The germline CDR1 and CDR2 sequences are SNHLY and FYNNEI. Here the CDR3 DNA reads TGTGCCAGCAGGGACAGGGTAGCTTATTCACCCCTCCACTTT. Its translation is CASRDRVAYSPLHF.

The chain employs TRBV7-2 and TRBJ2-5; TRBD2 agrees at 11 bases. The CDR3 is 18 amino acids. J lost 3 bases, V lost 1 base, and 10 bases had no gene match. Germline CDR1 reads SGHTA; CDR2 reads FQGNSA. CDR3 region: CASSLVSIVAGGKETQYF. The CDR3 coding sequence is TGTGCCAGCAGCTTAGTGAGCATCGTAGCGGGGGGGAAAGAGACCCAGTACTTC.

This chain uses TRBV18 with TRBJ2-1, with 8 bases fitting TRBD1. CDR1 is KGHSH and CDR2 is LQKENI in the germline V gene. After removal of 6 bases from V and 7 bases from J, the junction contained 8 bases not matched to a gene. The CDR3 has 14 residues. Written as DNA, the CDR3 is TGTGCCAGCTCCCCAGCGACAGGGGAGAATGAGCAGTTCTTC. This translates into CASSPATGENEQFF.

The chain couples TRBV7-2 to TRBJ2-1; 7 bases are shared with TRBD2. Looked up from germline, CDR1 is SGHTA and CDR2 is FQGNSA. The CDR3 loop spans 17 amino acids. Trimming at V came to 5 bases and at J to 2 bases, leaving 12 bases not matched to a gene. The CDR3 reads CASSPAAGGSPYNEQFF. DNA for the CDR3: TGTGCCAGCAGCCCTGCGGCCGGGGGGAGTCCCTACAATGAGCAGTTCTTC.

The chain carries TRBV2 and TRBJ2-1; TRBD1 agrees at 8 bases. Germline V CDR1 and CDR2: SNHLY, FYNNEI. CDR3 length equals 16 residues. V gave up 7 bases and J gave up 7 bases; unmatched junction bases: 15. The CDR3 is CASTTMGRTGRNEQFF. Here the CDR3 DNA reads TGTGCCAGCACCACTATGGGCCGGACAGGGAGGAATGAGCAGTTCTTC.

The V call is TRBV24-1, the J call TRBJ1-2; tentatively, D is TRBD1 (5 bases). The CDR3 runs 12 residues. Germline CDR1 and CDR2: KGHDR and SFDVKD. Trimming cost V 7 bases and J 2 bases, with 7 bases left between them. The CDR3 nucleotides read TGTGCCACCAGCCAGGGAAACTATGGCTACACCTTC. Translated, it gives CATSQGNYGYTF.

This chain connects TRBV13 to TRBJ2-1; 10 bases match TRBD2. There are 15 residues in the CDR3. V lost 2 bases to trimming and J lost 6 bases; unmatched junction nucleotides: 4. The germline V gene has CDR1 PRHDT and CDR2 FYEKMQ (reference sequence). CDR3 nucleotides: TGTGCCAGCAGCTTAAGCGGGGGGGCCGTCAATGAGCAGTTCTTC. This codes for CASSLSGGAVNEQFF. Based on the CDR3 plus reference TRBV13 and TRBJ2-1, the full variable domain is AAGVIQSPRHLIKEKRETATLKCYPIPRHDTVYWYQQGPGQDPQFLISFYEKMQSDKGSIPDRFSAQQFSDYHSELNMSSLELGDSALYFCASSLSGGAVNEQFFGPGTRLTVL.

The chain couples TRBV12-3 or TRBV12-4 to TRBJ1-2; tentative D call: TRBD1 (6 bases). The V end lost 5 bases, the J end lost 8 bases, and 15 bases lay between the germline ends. This CDR3 has 13 amino acids. The CDR3 sequence: CASSQGFQSGYTF. The CDR3 region has the DNA TGTGCCAGCAGTCAGGGGTTCCAGTCCGGCTACACCTTC.

The V gene is TRBV20-1, the J gene TRBJ1-6; D is uncertain. Germline assignment: CDR1 DFQATT and CDR2 SNEGSKA (reference sequence). The V end was cut by 6 bases, the J end by 8 bases, with 11 bases between. CDR3 length: 12 amino acids. CDR3 protein: CSASLSDSPLHF. DNA of the CDR3: TGCAGTGCGAGTCTATCGGATTCACCCCTCCACTTT.

This CDR3 reads CASWRGRQADTQYF. The CDR3 nucleotides are TGTGCCAGCTGGAGGGGGCGTCAGGCAGATACGCAGTATTTT. The V call is TRBV28, the J call TRBJ2-3; a possible D gene is TRBD1 (7 bases). CDR1 and CDR2 (germline): MDHEN, SYDVKM. The V end was cut by 8 bases, the J end by 4 bases, with 16 bases between. This CDR3 region has 14 residues. The whole variable domain, filled in from reference TRBV28 and TRBJ2-3, reads DVKVTQSSRYLVKRTGEKVFLECVQDMDHENMFWYRQDPGLGLRLIYFSYDVKMKEKGDIPEGYSVSREKKERFSLILESASTNQTSMYLCASWRGRQADTQYFGPGTRLTVL.

V and J are TRBV30 and TRBJ1-4; 7 bases map to TRBD1. V dropped 5 bases and J dropped 8; count of bases not matched to a gene: 5. The CDR3 extends over 12 amino acids. Germline lookup yields CDR1 GTSNPN and CDR2 SVGIG (reference sequence). The CDR3 here is CAWARGNEKLFF. As DNA, the CDR3 is TGTGCCTGGGCCAGGGGGAACGAAAAACTGTTTTTT. The whole variable domain, filled in from reference TRBV30 and TRBJ1-4, reads SQTIHQWPATLVQPVGSPLSLECTVEGTSNPNLYWYRQAAGRGLQLLFYSVGIGQISSEVPQNLSASRPQDRQFILSSKKLLLSDSGFYLCAWARGNEKLFFGSGTQLSVL.